The 8 T cell receptor beta chains presented below share a single source sample, sequenced in a study of shared T cell receptors in the human thymus. Measured with immunoSEQ multiplex PCR; TCRdb has only the in-frame clones, and not every one. Counted here are roughly 710,000 clones, approximately 85% occurring once; the ten biggest clones make up about 0.011%. Another study also made use of these data, one on human thymus T cells.

The specimen was thymocytes. The receptors here all came from a girl in the first two years of life with a congenital heart defect.

This clone was seen just once. The V call is TRBV4-3, the J call TRBJ1-2, with 7 bases that match TRBD1. Germline CDR1 is LGHNA and CDR2 is YSLEER. The CDR3 runs to 16 residues. V dropped 0 bases and J dropped 5; count of bases not matched to a gene: 9. The CDR3 spells CASSQEPQGISYGYTF. The CDR3 coding sequence is TGCGCCAGCAGCCAAGAGCCACAGGGGATCTCTTATGGCTACACCTTC.

To note about this clone: One end of the junction varies from germline; a read error may be responsible. The chain combines TRBV6-1 with TRBJ1-5; D uncertain. The CDR3 is 15 residues long. Germline V CDR1 and CDR2: MNHNS, SASEGT. DNA of the CDR3: TGTGCCAACAGTGAAGCGCTTGTTACGGGACAGCCCCAGCATTTT. It codes for CANSEALVTGQPQHF.

The gene calls are TRBV20-1 and TRBJ2-7; D is perhaps TRBD2 (5 bases). Trimming took off 5 bases at V and 7 bases at J, with 12 bases between the two ends. Germline V CDR1 and CDR2: DFQATT, SNEGSKA (reference sequence). CDR3 length equals 11 residues. CDR3 DNA sequence: TGCAGTGCTTCCCGACGGGGTGAGCAGTACTTC. Translated: CSASRRGEQYF.

V gene TRBV7-4 combines with J gene TRBJ1-6, with TRBD1 matching over 8 bases. Losses at the gene ends were 3 bases for V and 7 bases for J; bases not matched to a gene: 8. CDR1 SGHVT and CDR2 SQSDAQ come from the germline V gene. The CDR3 loop spans 16 amino acids. CDR3 nucleotide sequence: TGTGCCAGCAGCTTGCGGCAGGGGGCGGGGAATTCACCCCTCCACTTT. Translation gives CASSLRQGAGNSPLHF.

The chain joins TRBV7-9 to TRBJ1-3; tentatively, D is TRBD1 (6 bases). Germline V gene lookup returns CDR1 SEHNR and CDR2 FQNEAQ (reference sequence). Trimming cost V 5 bases and J 0 bases, with 11 bases left between them. CDR3 length: 15 residues. The CDR3 spells CASSLTGLSGNTIYF. The DNA of the CDR3 is TGTGCCAGCAGCCTGACAGGACTCTCTGGAAACACCATATATTTT.

This clone was seen a handful of times. The genes are TRBV19 and TRBJ1-1; tentatively, D is TRBD1 (6 bases). The germline gives CDR1 LNHDA, CDR2 SQIVND (reference sequence). The CDR3 has 14 amino acids. The V gene lost 6 bases and the J gene lost 1 base, with 12 bases spanning the gap. The CDR3 DNA sequence: TGTGCCAGTAGCCGGGACAAGAGGAACACTGAAGCTTTCTTT. Its protein is CASSRDKRNTEAFF.

The genes are TRBV6-1 and TRBJ1-5; 9 positions agree with TRBD1. The CDR3 has 15 amino acids. From germline, CDR1 is MNHNS and CDR2 SASEGT. The ends lost 7 bases at V and 7 bases at J; junction bases unmatched: 11. Here the CDR3 reads CASKSGTGFYQPQHF. The DNA for the CDR3 is TGTGCCAGCAAATCCGGGACAGGGTTTTACCAGCCCCAGCATTTT.

The chain is built from TRBV28 and TRBJ2-7, with 7 positions matching TRBD1. The CDR3 sequence is 16 residues long. Germline V gene data show CDR1 as MDHEN and CDR2 as SYDVKM. Trimming removed 3 bases from V and 2 bases from J; junction bases left unmatched: 10. The CDR3 nucleotides read TGTGCCAGCAGTTTCCTCCGGGACAGCTTGACCTACGAGCAGTACTTC. This sequence encodes CASSFLRDSLTYEQYF.